This passage covers 27 T cell receptor beta chains from one sample sequenced in a study of blood T cell repertoires in COVID-19. The method was immunoSEQ multiplex PCR; TCRdb's version includes in-frame clones alone and lacks a portion of them. This sample carries just over 95,000 clones, 87% of them seen once, and the ten largest clones take over 15%. The sample was peripheral blood. The receptors here all came from a human donor in a cohort sampled during active COVID-19.

V is TRBV2 and J is TRBJ2-1; TRBD2 agrees at 11 bases. From germline, CDR1 is SNHLY and CDR2 FYNNEI. CDR3 length: 15 residues. Unmatched junction bases numbered 11, after V lost 6 bases and J lost 10 bases. This CDR3 is CASRGTSGGSGEQFF. The CDR3 bases are TGTGCCAGCAGGGGCACTAGCGGGGGATCCGGAGAGCAGTTCTTC.

This chain uses TRBV6-5 with TRBJ1-4; a weak D match, TRBD1 (5 bases). The CDR3 runs to 13 residues. V was cut by 8 bases and J by 4 bases, with 11 bases left in between. Germline CDR1 MNHEY, CDR2 SVGAGI. The CDR3 region is CASAGVNNEKLFF. Written as DNA, the CDR3 is TGTGCCAGCGCGGGGGTTAATAATGAAAAACTGTTTTTT.

This chain joins TRBV28 and TRBJ1-1; D may be TRBD1 (5 bases). The V and J ends lost 3 bases and 0 bases respectively, with 8 bases between them. CDR1 and CDR2 (germline): MDHEN, SYDVKM. The CDR3 sequence is 14 residues long. The CDR3 nucleotides are TGTGCCAGCAGTTTGGGGGGGATGAACACTGAAGCTTTCTTT. This translates into CASSLGGMNTEAFF.

This clone was seen only a few times. This chain uses TRBV4-3 with TRBJ2-1, with 9 positions matching TRBD2. V was clipped by 4 bases and J by 0 bases; unmatched bases: 4. The length of the CDR3 is 16 residues. Germline CDR1 reads LGHNA; CDR2 reads YSLEER. The CDR3 nucleotides are TGCGCCAGCAGCCGGAAGGGACTAGCCTCCTACAATGAGCAGTTCTTC. This sequence encodes CASSRKGLASYNEQFF.

The sample holds one count of this clone. The chain is built from TRBV27 and TRBJ2-7, with TRBD2 identical over 11 bases. V shed 0 bases and J 0 bases; nucleotides not matched to a gene: 1. This CDR3 contains 16 residues. Germline V gene data show CDR1 as MNHEY and CDR2 as SMNVEV (reference sequence). This CDR3 reads CASSLSGTSGSYEQYF. The CDR3 DNA follows: TGTGCCAGCAGTTTATCAGGGACTAGCGGCTCCTACGAGCAGTACTTC.

The chain links TRBV4-3 to TRBJ1-3, with 8 bases lining up with TRBD1. Germline V gives CDR1 LGHNA, CDR2 YSLEER. The CDR3 has 19 residues. The V and J ends lost 0 bases and 0 bases, in that order; junction bases with no gene match: 10. This CDR3 reads CASSQDYGQGVNSGNTIYF. Written as DNA, the CDR3 is TGCGCCAGCAGCCAAGATTATGGACAGGGCGTTAACTCTGGAAACACCATATATTTT.

The gene calls are TRBV18 and TRBJ1-4, with D perhaps TRBD1 (5 bases). V lost 5 bases to trimming and J lost 5 bases, with 9 bases between them. The CDR3 has 13 residues. CDR1 and CDR2 from the germline V gene are KGHSH and LQKENI. The CDR3 DNA reads TGTGCCAGCTCAACTAACAGGAATGAAAAACTGTTTTTT. It translates to CASSTNRNEKLFF. The full variable domain, with the rest looked up from reference TRBV18 and TRBJ1-4, is NAGVMQNPRHLVRRRGQEARLRCSPMKGHSHVYWYRQLPEEGLKFMVYLQKENIIDESGMPKERFSAEFPKEGPSILRIQQVVRGDSAAYFCASSTNRNEKLFFGSGTQLSVL.

The V gene is TRBV2, the J gene TRBJ2-7; no clear D gene. The ends were cut back, 4 bases at V and 6 bases at J, with 31 bases in the middle. Germline V gene data show CDR1 as SNHLY and CDR2 as FYNNEI. The CDR3 spans 19 residues. As DNA, the CDR3 is TGTGCCAGCAGTGTTAAGTACCCATATGGCAGGCCCTCAGTTGGCGAGCAGTACTTC. Its protein is CASSVKYPYGRPSVGEQYF.

The V and J genes are TRBV11-3 and TRBJ1-1; D remains ambiguous. From germline, CDR1 is SGHNT and CDR2 YENEEA. The CDR3 runs to 13 residues. V lost 4 bases and J 1 base, leaving 7 bases between the germline ends. The CDR3 sequence: CASSYGANTEAFF. The CDR3 DNA follows: TGTGCCAGCAGCTACGGTGCGAACACTGAAGCTTTCTTT.

The chain links TRBV2 to TRBJ1-5; maybe TRBD1 (6 bases). The V and J ends lost 1 base and 5 bases respectively, with 12 bases between them. The CDR3 consists of 15 residues. Germline V gene data show CDR1 as SNHLY and CDR2 as FYNNEI. The CDR3 nucleotides are TGTGCCAGCAGTGAAGGGGGGCAGGGCCATCAGCCCCAGCATTTT. It translates to CASSEGGQGHQPQHF.

The V gene is TRBV28, the J gene TRBJ2-7, with a weak D call TRBD1 (6 bases). The V and J ends lost 5 bases and 2 bases respectively, with 16 bases between them. The CDR3 is 15 residues long. Per germline, CDR1 MDHEN and CDR2 SYDVKM. As DNA, the CDR3 is TGTGCCAGCAGTCCCCGACAGGTTCTGACCTACGAGCAGTACTTC. Translation: CASSPRQVLTYEQYF.

The rearrangement joins TRBV28 to TRBJ1-5, with 8 bases that match TRBD1. From germline, CDR1 is MDHEN and CDR2 SYDVKM. With V trimmed by 6 bases and J by 5 bases, 9 bases remained unmatched. The CDR3 is made up of 15 amino acids. CDR3 DNA sequence: TGTGCCAGCAGAGGAAGACAGGGGAGTTATCAGCCCCAGCATTTT. This encodes CASRGRQGSYQPQHF.

The chain recombines TRBV11-2 with TRBJ1-3, with a possible D match to TRBD1 (5 bases). The CDR3 is 15 amino acids. Trimming took 2 bases from V and 2 from J, leaving 10 bases between them. Per germline, CDR1 SGHAT and CDR2 FQNNGV. CDR3 nucleotide sequence: TGTGCCAGCAGCTTATCCCGGGGGGCTGGAAACACCATATATTTT. Translating it yields CASSLSRGAGNTIYF.

The V call is TRBV5-5, the J call TRBJ2-7; TRBD1 might be the D (6 bases). The germline CDR1 and CDR2 sequences are SGHKS and YYEKEE (reference sequence). CDR3 length: 15 residues. With 1 base removed from V and 5 bases from J, the gap between germline ends came to 16 bases. The CDR3, as DNA: TGTGCCAGCAGCTTGCCATTCGCAGGGGTCCACGAGCAGTACTTC. Its protein is CASSLPFAGVHEQYF.

Written as DNA, the CDR3 is TGTGCCAGCAGCTTAACGTTAAAGGACATACTATACTTC. Translating it yields CASSLTLKDILYF. The chain employs TRBV7-3 and TRBJ2-7; a possible D gene is TRBD1 (5 bases). CDR1 is SGHTA, CDR2 FQGTGA, per germline. This CDR3 has 13 residues. The V gene lost 0 bases and the J gene lost 13 bases, with 16 bases spanning the gap.

CDR3 region: CASSIKTGGSWETQYF. The CDR3 coding sequence is TGTGCCAGCAGCATAAAGACAGGGGGCTCTTGGGAGACCCAGTACTTC. The chain recombines TRBV5-4 with TRBJ2-5; 10 bases line up with TRBD1. V dropped 4 bases and J dropped 5; count of bases not matched to a gene: 11. The CDR3 runs 16 residues. Germline values: CDR1 SGHNT, CDR2 YYREEE (reference sequence). Full variable domain (missing parts from reference TRBV5-4 and TRBJ2-5): ETGVTQSPTHLIKTRGQQVTLRCSSQSGHNTVSWYQQALGQGPQFIFQYYREEENGRGNFPPRFSGLQFPNYSSELNVNALELDDSALYLCASSIKTGGSWETQYFGPGTRLLVL.

This chain joins TRBV5-1 and TRBJ2-3; 7 bases line up with TRBD1. The CDR3 is 12 residues long. Germline loops: CDR1 SGHRS, CDR2 YFSETQ. J was trimmed by 11 bases and V by 0 bases; bases with no gene match: 3. The CDR3 is CASSLETGLQYF. The CDR3 region has the DNA TGCGCCAGCAGCTTGGAGACAGGGTTGCAGTATTTT.

The gene calls are TRBV15 and TRBJ1-2, with D tentatively TRBD1 (5 bases). This CDR3 contains 15 residues. The V and J ends lost 0 bases and 7 bases respectively, with 15 bases between them. Germline CDR1 is LNHNV and CDR2 is YYDKDF (reference sequence). CDR3 nucleotides: TGTGCCACCAGCAGAGATATGGGCAGGGTGTCTGGCTACACCTTC. Translating gives CATSRDMGRVSGYTF.

This clone was detected once. This chain uses TRBV5-4 with TRBJ2-3; 7 nucleotides agree with TRBD1. The CDR3 consists of 17 residues. The V gene's germline CDR1 is SGHNT and CDR2 YYREEE (reference sequence). Unmatched junction bases numbered 9, after V lost 0 bases and J lost 2 bases. Here the CDR3 reads CASSLGRQGFITDTQYF. The DNA for the CDR3 is TGTGCCAGCAGCTTGGGCCGACAGGGTTTTATCACAGATACGCAGTATTTT.

V usage is TRBV19 and J usage is TRBJ1-1; 8 positions match TRBD1. Germline lookup yields CDR1 LNHDA and CDR2 SQIVND (reference sequence). The V gene end was trimmed by 5 bases and the J gene end by 4 bases; junction bases not matched to a gene: 12. The CDR3 is made up of 16 amino acids. The CDR3 sequence: CASSLRTGQGSTEAFF. The CDR3 DNA reads TGTGCCAGTAGTTTACGGACAGGGCAGGGGAGCACTGAAGCTTTCTTT.

The rearrangement joins TRBV9 to TRBJ1-2, with 10 bases matching TRBD1. Per the germline V gene, CDR1 is SGDLS and CDR2 is YYNGEE. Trimming at V came to 4 bases and at J to 7 bases, leaving 7 bases not matched to a gene. The CDR3 spans 14 residues. The CDR3 region has the DNA TGTGCCAGCAGCCCCTTGACAGGGGGCAGTGGCTACACCTTC. Translated, it gives CASSPLTGGSGYTF.

The CDR3 nucleotides read TGTGCCAGCAGCAATAACACCGGGACAAAGAATCTTAAAACCCAAGAGACCCAGTACTTC. Amino acids: CASSNNTGTKNLKTQETQYF. This rearrangement joins TRBV21-1 to TRBJ2-5; the DNA was not used to check the table's D call, TRBD1. TRBV21-1 is a pseudogene. The CDR3 is 20 residues long.

The chain uses TRBV14 and TRBJ1-2; tentative D call: TRBD1 (6 bases). Trimming took 1 base from V and 2 from J, leaving 11 bases between them. The CDR3 extends over 15 amino acids. The V gene's germline CDR1 is SGHDN and CDR2 FVKESK. This CDR3 reads CASSQVTGWNYGYTF. As DNA, the CDR3 is TGTGCCAGCAGCCAAGTCACAGGGTGGAACTATGGCTACACCTTC.

The chain combines TRBV7-2 with TRBJ2-1, with D possibly matching TRBD2 (6 bases). Germline loops: CDR1 SGHTA, CDR2 FQGNSA. This CDR3 contains 16 residues. V was clipped by 0 bases and J by 0 bases, with 9 bases between them. DNA of the CDR3: TGTGCCAGCAGCTTAGCGGGGGGTGCCTCCTACAATGAGCAGTTCTTC. Translating it yields CASSLAGGASYNEQFF.

The chain joins TRBV19 to TRBJ2-1; tentatively, D is TRBD1 (6 bases). The germline gives CDR1 LNHDA, CDR2 SQIVND (reference sequence). This CDR3 region has 14 residues. Trimming took 2 bases from V and 6 from J, leaving 11 bases between them. CDR3 nucleotide sequence: TGTGCCAGTAGTATAACAGGGAGTGGCAATGAGCAGTTCTTC. It codes for CASSITGSGNEQFF.

V and J are TRBV15 and TRBJ2-3; D may be TRBD1 (6 bases). The V gene's germline CDR1 is LNHNV and CDR2 YYDKDF (reference sequence). V lost 0 bases and J 1 base, leaving 11 bases between the germline ends. The CDR3 spans 16 residues. CDR3 DNA: TGTGCCACCAGCAGAGACTGGGGGCGAGGCACAGATACGCAGTATTTT. Its translation is CATSRDWGRGTDTQYF. Combining the CDR3 with reference TRBV15 and TRBJ2-3 gives the whole variable domain DAMVIQNPRYQVTQFGKPVTLSCSQTLNHNVMYWYQQKSSQAPKLLFHYYDKDFNNEADTPDNFQSRRPNTSFCFLDIRSPGLGDTAMYLCATSRDWGRGTDTQYFGPGTRLTVL.

CDR3 DNA sequence: TGTGCCAGCGGCGAGCGGGTTGCGAACACCGGGGAGCTGTTTTTT. Its translation: CASGERVANTGELFF. The V call is TRBV2, the J call TRBJ2-2; D might be TRBD2 (6 bases). CDR3 length: 15 amino acids. Trimming removed 8 bases from V and 0 bases from J, with 13 bases in between. Germline-derived CDR1 and CDR2 are SNHLY and FYNNEI.